A single sample gave rise to the 10 T cell receptor beta chains below, sequenced in a study of molecular identifiers for immune sequencing clone quantification. TCRdb re-analysed the PCR reads in MiXCR, keeping a single row per CDR3 protein. The profile shows some 580,000 distinct CDR3 sequences, roughly 27% of them singletons. The specimen sequenced was naive CD8+ T cells from blood, with Jurkat cell RNA spiked in. Noted subset: FACS-sorted CD8+CD4-CCR7+CD45RA+ naive T cells. Source of these receptors: a human donor in good health. Some libraries in this study had Jurkat cell RNA spiked in.

Turning to this clonotype: This may stem from a read error, because a much larger clone lies one nucleotide away. V and J are TRBV29-1 and TRBJ2-2, with 7 bases identical to TRBD1. The germline gives CDR1 SQVTM, CDR2 ANQGSEA. This CDR3 is 12 amino acids long. This CDR3 is CSATGSTGELSF. For the CDR3, the DNA is TGCAGCGCGACAGGGTCTACCGGGGAGCTGTCTTTT.

Notes on this clonotype: Germline and junction disagree at one end, which may indicate a read error. The CDR3 spells CGSRKRGQAYTGELFF. The CDR3 coding sequence is TGTGGCAGCAGGAAAAGGGGACAGGCTTACACCGGGGAGCTGTTTTTT. This rearrangement joins TRBV2 to TRBJ2-2; TRBD1 agrees at 8 bases. CDR1 SNHLY and CDR2 FYNNEI come from the germline V gene. This CDR3 contains 16 residues.

Ten or more counts support this clonotype. The genes are TRBV7-9 and TRBJ2-7, with 7 bases identical to TRBD2. Germline V gene sequence: CDR1 SEHNR, CDR2 FQNEAQ (reference sequence). V was clipped by 7 bases and J by 6 bases; unmatched bases: 9. The CDR3 consists of 13 residues. DNA for the CDR3: TGTGCCAGCACCCGCGGGGGAGGGGTCGAGCAGTACTTC. This codes for CASTRGGGVEQYF.

The genes are TRBV7-9 and TRBJ2-5; a weak D match, TRBD1 (6 bases). CDR3 length equals 17 residues. Germline V gene lookup returns CDR1 SEHNR and CDR2 FQNEAQ (reference sequence). The V and J ends lost 0 bases and 2 bases respectively, with 16 bases between them. CDR3 residues: CASSLAAGFQGQETQYF. The CDR3 DNA sequence: TGTGCCAGCAGCTTAGCTGCAGGCTTTCAGGGGCAAGAGACCCAGTACTTC.

As regards this clonotype: One base away lies a much larger clone, so this may be a sequencing read error. V and J are TRBV9 and TRBJ1-1; D remains unclear. This CDR3 comprises 13 residues. Per germline, CDR1 SGDLS and CDR2 YYNGEE. CDR3 sequence reads: CASSPMRRTGAFF. CDR3 sequence (DNA): TGTGCCAGCAGCCCGATGAGAAGGACTGGAGCTTTCTTT.

V usage is TRBV30 and J usage is TRBJ2-1, with D unclear. Between the trimmed V and J ends, which lost 3 bases and 0 bases, there was a span of 9 bases. Germline lookup yields CDR1 GTSNPN and CDR2 SVGIG (reference sequence). The CDR3 runs 14 residues. The CDR3 protein is CAWRLLSSYNEQFF. The CDR3 nucleotides are TGTGCCTGGAGGCTCTTAAGCTCCTACAATGAGCAGTTCTTC.

As regards this clonotype: This may come from a read error, since a much larger clone is one base off. The chain employs TRBV20-1 and TRBJ2-7; D is unclear. CDR1 and CDR2 from the germline V gene are DFQATT and SNEGSKA (reference sequence). V lost 6 bases to trimming and J lost 6 bases, with 21 bases between them. This CDR3 contains 14 residues. DNA of the CDR3: TGCAGTGCCCAGGACCCCGGGCTCCCCTGCGAGCAGTACTTC. It codes for CSAQDPGLPCEQYF.

The J gene is TRBJ2-2, the V gene TRBV10-3; 11 positions match TRBD1. Trimming cost V 3 bases and J 3 bases; bases outside gene matches: 6. CDR1 is ENHRY, CDR2 SYGVKD, per germline. This CDR3 contains 17 residues. The CDR3 bases are TGTGCCATCAGTGACCGGACAGGGGGCTTCGACACCGGGGAGCTGTTTTTT. It yields the protein CAISDRTGGFDTGELFF.

V gene TRBV27 combines with J gene TRBJ2-5, with D perhaps matching TRBD2 (7 bases). Germline V gives CDR1 MNHEY, CDR2 SMNVEV (reference sequence). With 5 bases removed from V and 5 bases from J, the gap between germline ends came to 12 bases. The CDR3 runs 13 residues. This CDR3 is CASSDGGLETQYF. Here the CDR3 DNA reads TGTGCCAGCAGTGACGGGGGGCTGGAGACCCAGTACTTC.

At least ten counts were recorded for this clonotype. This rearrangement joins TRBV20-1 to TRBJ2-7, with 7 bases lining up with TRBD1. After removal of 0 bases from V and 4 bases from J, the junction contained 12 bases not matched to a gene. Germline values: CDR1 DFQATT, CDR2 SNEGSKA (reference sequence). This CDR3 comprises 16 residues. Here the CDR3 DNA reads TGCAGTGCTAGAGATAGTAAGGGGGCCCCTTTGTACGAGCAGTACTTC. Amino acids: CSARDSKGAPLYEQYF.